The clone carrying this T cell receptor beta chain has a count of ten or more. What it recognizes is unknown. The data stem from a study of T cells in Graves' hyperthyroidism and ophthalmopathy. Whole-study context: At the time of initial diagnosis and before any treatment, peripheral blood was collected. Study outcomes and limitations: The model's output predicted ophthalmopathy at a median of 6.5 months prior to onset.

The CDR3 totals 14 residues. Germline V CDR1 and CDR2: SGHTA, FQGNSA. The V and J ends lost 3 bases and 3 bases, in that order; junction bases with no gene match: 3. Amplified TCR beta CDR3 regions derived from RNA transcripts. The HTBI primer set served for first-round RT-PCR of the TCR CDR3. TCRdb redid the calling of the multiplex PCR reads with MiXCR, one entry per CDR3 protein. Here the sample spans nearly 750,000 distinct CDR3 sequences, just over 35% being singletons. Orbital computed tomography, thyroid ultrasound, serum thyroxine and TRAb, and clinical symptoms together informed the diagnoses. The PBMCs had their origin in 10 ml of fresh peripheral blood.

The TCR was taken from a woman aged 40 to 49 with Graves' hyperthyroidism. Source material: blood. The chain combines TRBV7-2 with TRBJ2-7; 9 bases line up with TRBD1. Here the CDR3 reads CASSFGTGHYEQYF. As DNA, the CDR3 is TGTGCCAGCAGCTTCGGGACAGGGCACTACGAGCAGTACTTC.